This T cell receptor (beta chain) was documented in a study of T cells after yellow fever vaccination. Background on the study: Low-cell-number fractions underwent preparation using SMART-Seq v4 Ultra Low Input. Overall study results and limits: Contamination of FACS-sorted repertoires by abundant clonotypes from the bulk population could occur. Detected again after the booster were most primary-vaccination clones, at about 96% CD4 and around 91% CD8.

In making TCR cDNA, 5'RACE template switching added a universal primer site and UMIs to it. TCRdb independently ran MiXCR on the 5' RACE reads; one entry per CDR3 protein. There are about 120,000 distinct CDR3 sequences in the sample; approximately 9% occur only once, and under 40% lies in the top ten. V was trimmed by 2 bases and J by 3 bases, leaving 9 bases between them. The CDR3 sequence is 15 residues long. Germline-derived CDR1 and CDR2 are SGHDT and YYEEEE. This clonotype was seen more than once but under ten times. The antigen remains unidentified. The TCR was taken from a man between 18 and 35 years old who received the YFV17D yellow fever vaccine. This chain connects TRBV5-6 to TRBJ2-6; D is uncertain. The material sequenced was CD8+ T cells sorted from PBMCs, taken on the day of the yellow fever booster vaccination. CDR3 in DNA: TGTGCCAGCAGCTTAGCGCTGAGTGGGGCCAACGTCCTGACTTTC. Translation: CASSLALSGANVLTF.